Shown below are 13 T cell receptor beta chains from a single sample sequenced in a study of T cell responses to AZD1222 COVID-19 vaccine. Clones were read by immunoSEQ multiplex PCR, and TCRdb kept only the in-frame ones, dropping some. The repertoire holds approximately 110,000 clones, with just under 95% as singletons. The sample here was peripheral blood, taken on day 0 of AZD1222 vaccination. These receptors all come from an adult in good health.

As for this clone: One end of the junction is discordant with germline, which a read error may explain. The chain combines TRBV3-1 (or the pseudogene TRBV3-2) with TRBJ1-4, with a tentative D call TRBD1 (6 bases). The CDR3 covers 19 residues. Germline values: CDR1 LGHDT, CDR2 YNNKEL (reference sequence). This CDR3 is CTSSQDPRRQEGTNEKLFF. The CDR3 coding sequence is TGTACCAGCAGCCAAGATCCCAGGCGACAGGAAGGAACTAATGAAAAACTGTTTTTT.

This clone appeared once. The V and J genes are TRBV19 and TRBJ1-1; TRBD1 matches 11 bases. The V gene end was trimmed by 10 bases and the J gene end by 5 bases; junction bases not matched to a gene: 9. This CDR3 comprises 14 residues. Germline V lookup: CDR1 LNHDA, CDR2 SQIVND (reference sequence). CDR3 amino acids: CATGTGGIWTEAFF. The DNA for the CDR3 is TGTGCCACGGGGACAGGGGGTATTTGGACTGAAGCTTTCTTT.

The genes are TRBV12-3 or TRBV12-4 and TRBJ2-3; D gene ambiguous. The CDR3 length is 13 residues. V lost 6 bases, J lost 6 bases, and 13 bases lay in between. In DNA, the CDR3 is TGTGCCAGCAGCCGCCGGAGAGTGGATACGCAGTATTTT. As protein: CASSRRRVDTQYF.

The gene calls are TRBV5-4 and TRBJ2-7, with a tentative D call TRBD2 (6 bases). The CDR3 runs 14 residues. CDR1 and CDR2 (germline): SGHNT, YYREEE (reference sequence). V lost 2 bases and J lost 4, with 13 bases in between. CDR3 loop: CASSFGQGGYEQYF. The CDR3 DNA reads TGTGCCAGCAGCTTCGGCCAGGGAGGTTACGAGCAGTACTTC. The whole variable domain, filled in from reference TRBV5-4 and TRBJ2-7, reads ETGVTQSPTHLIKTRGQQVTLRCSSQSGHNTVSWYQQALGQGPQFIFQYYREEENGRGNFPPRFSGLQFPNYSSELNVNALELDDSALYLCASSFGQGGYEQYFGPGTRLTVT.

The V and J genes are TRBV2 and TRBJ2-5, with unresolved D. The ends were cut back, 8 bases at V and 5 bases at J, with 15 bases in the middle. The CDR3 is made up of 13 amino acids. Germline-derived CDR1 and CDR2 are SNHLY and FYNNEI. The CDR3 DNA reads as TGTGCCAGCTACCCTCCGGCGACGGAGACCCAGTACTTC. Residues: CASYPPATETQYF.

The chain joins TRBV4-3 to TRBJ1-1; D gene uncertain. Trimming cost V 2 bases and J 1 base, with 11 bases left between them. Germline V gene sequence: CDR1 LGHNA, CDR2 YSLEER. The CDR3 contains 15 residues. CDR3 protein: CASSQSGSRNTEAFF. The DNA of the CDR3 is TGCGCCAGCAGCCAAAGTGGGTCGAGGAACACTGAAGCTTTCTTT.

In this sample, this clone turned up once. This chain joins TRBV4-2 and TRBJ2-1; TRBD2 matches at 9 bases. CDR1 is LGHNA and CDR2 is YNFKEQ in the germline V gene. V dropped 1 base and J dropped 11; count of bases not matched to a gene: 15. This CDR3 has 17 residues. CDR3 sequence reads: CASSQVGGISGSRKQFF. In nucleotides, the CDR3 is TGTGCCAGCAGCCAAGTAGGCGGCATTAGCGGGAGTAGAAAGCAGTTCTTC.

This chain links TRBV7-3 with TRBJ2-2; unclear D gene. The CDR3 contains 13 residues. Trimming removed 1 base at V and 5 bases at J, with 5 bases between. Germline CDR1 reads SGHTA; CDR2 reads FQGTGA. CDR3 protein: CASSLMGTGELFF. CDR3 coding DNA: TGTGCCAGCAGCTTAATGGGGACCGGGGAGCTGTTTTTT. Variable domain in full (rest from reference TRBV7-3 and TRBJ2-2): GAGVSQTPSNKVTEKGKYVELRCDPISGHTALYWYRQSLGQGPEFLIYFQGTGAADDSGLPNDRFFAVRPEGSVSTLKIQRTERGDSAVYLCASSLMGTGELFFGEGSRLTVL.

The rearrangement joins TRBV10-2 to TRBJ2-5, with 12 bases lining up with TRBD2. V was pared by 5 bases and J by 3 bases, with 1 base of the junction left unmatched. The CDR3 has 14 residues. CDR1 and CDR2 (germline): WSHSY, SAAADI. The CDR3 nucleotides read TGCGCCAGCAGTCGACTAGCGGGAGAAGAGACCCAGTACTTC. It encodes CASSRLAGEETQYF.

The chain couples TRBV9 to TRBJ2-5, with no clear D. This CDR3 comprises 13 residues. Trimming pared 4 bases from V and 1 base from J, leaving 8 bases between. The germline V gene encodes CDR1 SGDLS and CDR2 YYNGEE. DNA of the CDR3: TGTGCCAGCAGCCTGGATCCCCAAGAGACCCAGTACTTC. The encoded protein is CASSLDPQETQYF. Using reference TRBV9 and TRBJ2-5 for the parts outside the CDR3, the full variable domain is DSGVTQTPKHLITATGQRVTLRCSPRSGDLSVYWYQQSLDQGLQFLIQYYNGEERAKGNILERFSAQQFPDLHSELNLSSLELGDSALYFCASSLDPQETQYFGPGTRLLVL.

This clone appeared once. The chain has TRBV7-2 and TRBJ2-7; 10 bases fit TRBD2. The ends lost 4 bases at V and 3 bases at J; junction bases unmatched: 3. The CDR3 loop spans 14 amino acids. Germline V gene lookup returns CDR1 SGHTA and CDR2 FQGNSA. In DNA form, the CDR3 reads TGTGCCAGCAGCTCCCGGACTAGCGGCTACGAGCAGTACTTC. Protein: CASSSRTSGYEQYF. The entire variable domain, with the rest obtained from reference TRBV7-2 and TRBJ2-7, is as follows: GAGVSQSPSNKVTEKGKDVELRCDPISGHTALYWYRQSLGQGLEFLIYFQGNSAPDKSGLPSDRFSAERTGGSVSTLTIQRTQQEDSAVYLCASSSRTSGYEQYFGPGTRLTVT.

V usage is TRBV19 and J usage is TRBJ1-5; D is ambiguous. Per the germline V gene, CDR1 is LNHDA and CDR2 is SQIVND (reference sequence). This CDR3 spans 12 amino acids. With 5 bases removed from V and 6 bases from J, the gap between germline ends came to 8 bases. The CDR3, as DNA: TGTGCCAGTAGTCTATTGAGTCAGCCCCAGCATTTT. This sequence encodes CASSLLSQPQHF.

The chain links TRBV27 to TRBJ1-6, with 8 bases that match TRBD1. Germline V gene data show CDR1 as MNHEY and CDR2 as SMNVEV (reference sequence). The length of the CDR3 is 17 residues. Trimming at V came to 1 base and at J to 5 bases, leaving 7 bases not matched to a gene. CDR3 DNA: TGTGCCAGCAGTTTATTTCTCCAGGGGGCCGATAATTCACCCCTCCACTTT. It is translated as CASSLFLQGADNSPLHF.